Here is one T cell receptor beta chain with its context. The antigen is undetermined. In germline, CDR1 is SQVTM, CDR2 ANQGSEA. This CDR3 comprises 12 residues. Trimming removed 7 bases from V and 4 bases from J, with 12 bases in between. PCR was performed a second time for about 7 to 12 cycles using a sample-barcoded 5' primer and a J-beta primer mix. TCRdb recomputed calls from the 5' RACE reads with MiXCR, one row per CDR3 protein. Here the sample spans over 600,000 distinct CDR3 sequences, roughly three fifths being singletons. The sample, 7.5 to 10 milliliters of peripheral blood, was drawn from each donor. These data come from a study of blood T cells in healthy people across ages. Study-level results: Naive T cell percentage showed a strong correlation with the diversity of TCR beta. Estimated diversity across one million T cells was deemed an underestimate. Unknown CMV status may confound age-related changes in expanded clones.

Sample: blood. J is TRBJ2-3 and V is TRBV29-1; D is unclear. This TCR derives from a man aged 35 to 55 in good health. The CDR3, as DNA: TGCAGCGCTGGTGGAAGACCAGATACGCAGTATTTT. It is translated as CSAGGRPDTQYF.